This T cell receptor beta chain derives from a study of shared clonotypes between healthy human individuals (dated by TCRdb to the early 2020s). In the study overall: The cohort comprised a couple of women and a few men aged 18 to 49 years. For each donor, three plates each were used for CD4 naive and CD4 memory, two plates were used for CD8 naive, and one plate was used for CD8 memory. Blood TCR repertoires of five healthy adults were deeply sequenced to estimate repertoire size and the extent of clonotype sharing between individuals. Libraries were prepared and TCR repertoires were sequenced by different laboratories using diverse techniques, in order to increase sequencing depth and limit assay-specific biases. Per donor, leukapheresis produced somewhere between about 0.8 and 9.5 billion PBMCs.

CD8 naive samples were CD45RO-negative cells positively selected for CCR7, giving a CD45RA+CCR7+ population that excluded TemRA cells. Donors were healthy HIV-negative adults with no recently reported acute infections or vaccinations. Only Caucasian adults living in Nashville, Tennessee, USA were represented among the donors. After blood collection by leukapheresis, PBMCs were isolated using Ficoll-Histopaque density gradient centrifugation and then cryopreserved in the vapor phase of liquid nitrogen. Purity and quantity of every magnetically sorted T cell population were checked by analytical flow cytometry. Each sorted fraction had its genomic DNA isolated and then quantified by UV absorbance on a Nanodrop 2000c. The CDR3 numbers 14 residues from cysteine through phenylalanine. This entry keeps only the CDR3 DNA: 42 bases, framed from base 1. A distance of 10 bases separates the germline ends of V and J, which lose 0 bases and 6 bases respectively. CDR1 is given as SGHDT and CDR2 as YYEEEE, both from the germline V gene.

The paper's findings and limits, for the study overall: The genetic and exposure-history diversity represented was limited by the small number of donors. Pairwise subsampling indicated that sequencing depth was expected to affect the degree of clonotype sharing among donors. Incomplete sequencing was indicated by rarefaction of sorted-subset datasets, despite the large sequencing depth. Clonotypes shared by all four sorted-subset donors showed higher generation probabilities than non-shared clonotypes. Only blood was sampled, and tissue TCR repertoires likely differ from those in blood. Naive subsets generally had larger estimated clonotype richness than memory subsets. Sharing across a handful of donors was observed for around 4.8% of naive CD4, under 4% of naive CD8, about 2.3% of memory CD4, and roughly 0.4% of memory CD8 clonotypes.

Comment on this clone: What antigen it recognizes has not been identified. No much larger clone exists at a distance of one base, and base qualities are not known.

Using the deep immunoSEQ assay, TCR CDR3 regions were amplified from genomic DNA by multiplex PCR. For each cell subset, the extracted genomic DNA was distributed evenly across all wells of several immunoSEQ 96-well plates, and each plate served as one replicate. For sorted subsets, each replicate PCR was loaded with about 0.2 ug genomic DNA, equivalent to 32,000 or so T cell genomes. The purified libraries were quantified using a Qubit 3.0 fluorometer, sized with a Bioanalyzer 2100, and then quantified again using the KAPA Library Quantification kit. Every immunoSEQ 96-well plate was sequenced on a separate single-read 150-cycle Illumina NextSeq 550 flow cell. The study's processing was this. The immunoSEQ output contained only junctional sequences without quality scores, so filtering could not match that applied to full-length reads. To assign V/J genes and CDR3, sequences were annotated against IMGT germline references using PyIR, a Python wrapper for IgBLAST v1.9. Any read was removed if the V/J assignment was weak (E-value above 1e-6), the CDR3 was missing, or the read contained stop codons, out-of-frame junctions, or ambiguous translated residues. V3J clonotypes were defined by identical inferred V gene, J gene, and CDR3 amino acid sequence. To compute the percentage overlap between repertoires, the number of shared unique clonotypes was divided by the size of the smaller repertoire. Richness of each repertoire was evaluated using RTK rarefaction, the Chao1 estimator, and Recon v2.1 estimates of unobserved clonotypes. Generation probabilities for all TCRbeta clonotypes obtained by the gDNA method from a handful of donors were computed using OLGA. This is the immuneACCESS table as TCRdb keeps it, with only in-frame sequences that have V and J called. A part of the clones is gone; compared with another copy, unresolved V genes explain less than half, and the rest is unexplained. For V, J and clone size, that table is used; D and trimming come from the DNA. Counted in this sample were 1.5 million to 2.5 million clones; about 95% of them appeared once. The leading ten clones occupy 1.2% of the sample.

Recombination connected TRBV5-6 to TRBJ2-1, with the D gene call left open. This sequence was found in a man between 18 and 35 years old in good health. Source material: naive CD8+ T cells sorted from blood. The intended sense of this specimen's cell subset or site label: CD45RA+CCR7+. The DNA sequence follows: TGTGCCAGCAGCTTGGTTTGGGCCGGCAATGAGCAGTTCTTC. Its product reads: CASSLVWAGNEQFF.